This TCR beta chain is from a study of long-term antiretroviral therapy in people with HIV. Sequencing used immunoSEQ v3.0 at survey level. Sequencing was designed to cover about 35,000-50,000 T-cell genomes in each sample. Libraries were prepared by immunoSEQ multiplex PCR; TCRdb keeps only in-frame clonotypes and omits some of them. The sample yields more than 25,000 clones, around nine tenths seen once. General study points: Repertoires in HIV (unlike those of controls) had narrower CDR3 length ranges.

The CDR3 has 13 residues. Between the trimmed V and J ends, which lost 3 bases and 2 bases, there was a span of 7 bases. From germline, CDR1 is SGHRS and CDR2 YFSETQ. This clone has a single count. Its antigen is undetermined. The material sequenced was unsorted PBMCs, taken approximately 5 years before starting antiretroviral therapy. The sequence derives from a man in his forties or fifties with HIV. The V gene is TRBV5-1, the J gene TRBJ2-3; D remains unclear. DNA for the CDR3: TGCGCCAGCAGCTCGGGCAACACAGATACGCAGTATTTT. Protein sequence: CASSSGNTDTQYF.